These 32 T cell receptor beta chains were sequenced from one sample in a study of T cell repertoires in cytomegalovirus infection (dated by TCRdb to about 2019). The meaning of the sample's treatment or condition label: in vitro stimulation with specific CMV peptide epitopes to enrich CMV-specific T cells. For these TCRs, the target antigens are not known. Sequencing instrument: Illumina HiSeq 1500. The public reads were reanalyzed by TCRdb: fastp trimming at Q25, MiXCR alignment, in-frame beta chains only. Every entry covers one CDR3 protein and lists the most common genes and DNA from its rows. The sample records some 920,000 distinct CDR3 sequences, around 32% of which are singletons. The top ten constitute 11% to 15% of the sample. The sample was cultured CD8+ T cells from PBMCs, taken from culture after CMV antigen stimulation. Source of these receptors: a human donor in good health (CMV status not recorded). Some clones in this sample may be carry-over from other donors' samples.

Note on this clonotype: A single base separates this from a much larger clone, so it may be a read error. The chain recombines TRBV4-1 with TRBJ2-1, with 13 bases lining up with TRBD2. The trim removed 4 bases at V and 0 bases at J, leaving 9 bases unmatched. The CDR3 has 19 residues. CDR1 is MGHRA and CDR2 is YSYEKL in the germline V gene. In DNA, the CDR3 is TGCGCCAGCAGCCCAAGACTAGCGGGGGGATCCAGCTCCTACAATGAGCAGTTCTTC. Its translation is CASSPRLAGGSSSYNEQFF.

On this clonotype itself: This sequence may be a read error, since a much larger clone differs from it by one base. This chain uses TRBV7-8 with TRBJ2-7; possible D gene TRBD2, 6 bases. The CDR3 is made up of 16 amino acids. Germline V CDR1 and CDR2: SGHVS, FQNEAQ. The CDR3 loop reads CTSSEEGTVSSYEQYF. The CDR3 DNA reads TGTACCAGCAGCGAGGAGGGGACTGTGAGCTCCTACGAGCAGTACTTC.

There are many counts of this clonotype. The chain combines TRBV12-3 or TRBV12-4 with TRBJ2-7, with D unclear. The CDR3 extends over 14 amino acids. Trimming took off 5 bases at V and 0 bases at J, with 11 bases between the two ends. The CDR3, as DNA: TGTGCCAGCAGTCCCGGGTCTGGCTCCTACGAGCAGTACGTC. It translates to CASSPGSGSYEQYV.

The V and J genes are TRBV7-9 and TRBJ1-1; D not resolved. V was shortened by 2 bases and J by 2 bases, with 9 bases between the two germline ends. The CDR3 length is 14 residues. CDR1 SEHNR and CDR2 FQNEAQ come from the germline V gene (reference sequence). The CDR3 reads CASSLRQSNTEAFF. CDR3 nucleotides: TGTGCCAGCAGCTTAAGGCAGAGTAACACTGAAGCTTTCTTT.

The CDR3 DNA follows: TGTGCCAGCGGGGGGGCGGTGAACACTGAAGCTTTCTTT. Translation gives CASGGAVNTEAFF. The chain links TRBV25-1 to TRBJ1-1; D is perhaps TRBD1 (6 bases). Germline lookup yields CDR1 MGHDK and CDR2 SYGVNS. V gave up 8 bases and J gave up 0 bases, with 10 bases separating them. The CDR3 runs 13 residues.

The chain employs TRBV4-3 and TRBJ2-2, with 10 bases identical to TRBD1. Per germline, CDR1 LGHNA and CDR2 YSLEER. V lost 1 base and J lost 9; bases outside the gene matches: 8. There are 16 residues in the CDR3. The CDR3 is CASSQGAGTGVRELFF. CDR3 sequence (DNA): TGCGCCAGCAGCCAAGGGGCGGGGACAGGGGTTCGGGAGCTGTTTTTT.

This clonotype was picked up a small number of times. The chain employs TRBV5-6 and TRBJ1-2; TRBD1 might be the D (5 bases). The V end was cut by 4 bases, the J end by 0 bases, with 19 bases between. CDR3 length: 17 amino acids. The germline gives CDR1 SGHDT, CDR2 YYEEEE. CDR3 amino acids: CASSLRDRQFANYGYTF. The DNA of the CDR3 is TGTGCCAGCAGCCTCCGGGACCGCCAATTTGCTAACTATGGCTACACCTTC.

Details on this clonotype: At one end the junction does not follow the germline gene, possibly because of a read error. CDR3: CTSSDSSYNEQFF. CDR3 DNA sequence: TGTACCAGCAGTGACAGCTCCTACAATGAGCAGTTCTTC. The V call is TRBV6-6, the J call TRBJ2-1; maybe TRBD1 (5 bases). The CDR3 totals 13 residues. Germline V gene data show CDR1 as MNHNY and CDR2 as SVGAGI (reference sequence).

This clonotype has just a few counts. This sequence joins TRBV19 and TRBJ1-2; a possible D gene is TRBD1 (5 bases). V lost 4 bases to trimming and J lost 5 bases, with 8 bases between them. The CDR3 loop spans 12 amino acids. Germline-derived CDR1 and CDR2 are LNHDA and SQIVND (reference sequence). Written as DNA, the CDR3 is TGTGCCAGTAGTAATGGGGCGTATGGCTACACCTTC. Protein: CASSNGAYGYTF.

The sample holds a few counts of this clonotype. The chain is built from TRBV11-2 and TRBJ2-1, with D possibly TRBD1 on 5 matching bases. This CDR3 has 15 residues. CDR1 is SGHAT and CDR2 is FQNNGV in the germline V gene. Trimming took 2 bases from V and 4 from J, leaving 12 bases between them. The CDR3 sequence is CASSLKGLRYNEQFF. The CDR3 nucleotides read TGTGCCAGCAGCTTAAAGGGGTTAAGGTACAATGAGCAGTTCTTC.

V usage is TRBV19 and J usage is TRBJ2-3; TRBD2 matches at 9 bases. This CDR3 spans 14 amino acids. Trimming took 6 bases from V and 7 from J; bases not matched to a gene: 8. Germline CDR1 reads LNHDA; CDR2 reads SQIVND (reference sequence). CDR3 DNA: TGTGCCAGTAGCTCGGCGGGGGGGCCGAATACGCAGTATTTT. Its protein product is CASSSAGGPNTQYF.

The DNA of the CDR3 is TGCAGCGTTGAAAAGGGGTGGACTAGCGGGGGGGAGAGCACAGATACGCAGTATTTT. The encoded protein is CSVEKGWTSGGESTDTQYF. The genes are TRBV29-1 and TRBJ2-3; 15 positions agree with TRBD2. V trimming: 2 bases; J trimming: 0 bases; junction bases outside the gene matches: 9. CDR1 and CDR2 (germline): SQVTM, ANQGSEA. This CDR3 spans 19 amino acids.

V is TRBV29-1 and J is TRBJ2-5, with 8 bases identical to TRBD2. The CDR3 totals 16 residues. Germline CDR1 SQVTM, CDR2 ANQGSEA. V shed 0 bases and J 2 bases; nucleotides not matched to a gene: 8. This CDR3 reads CSVEEGRGGPQETQYF. In DNA form, the CDR3 reads TGCAGCGTTGAAGAGGGTCGCGGGGGGCCTCAAGAGACCCAGTACTTC.

This clonotype was found many times. V gene TRBV10-3 combines with J gene TRBJ2-2; 7 bases match TRBD1. CDR3 size: 14 residues. The ends lost 8 bases at V and 0 bases at J; junction bases unmatched: 3. Germline V gene lookup returns CDR1 ENHRY and CDR2 SYGVKD. The CDR3 region is CAIGTATNTGELFF. DNA for the CDR3: TGTGCCATCGGGACAGCCACGAACACCGGGGAGCTGTTTTTT.

This clonotype was seen ten or more times. The CDR3 DNA reads TGTGCCAGCAGTTCGGAATCAGGACCCTATGGCTACACCTTC. This gives the protein CASSSESGPYGYTF. This chain uses TRBV6-5 with TRBJ1-2, with D hard to call. The germline V and J ends were trimmed by 4 bases and 4 bases, with 13 bases remaining between them. Per the germline V gene, CDR1 is MNHEY and CDR2 is SVGAGI. This CDR3 contains 14 residues.

This chain connects TRBV13 to TRBJ1-3; D call uncertain. V lost 3 bases and J 1 base, leaving 13 bases between the germline ends. CDR3 length: 16 residues. Per germline, CDR1 PRHDT and CDR2 FYEKMQ (reference sequence). The DNA of the CDR3 is TGTGCCAGCAGCTTTATGGCGGTGGCTTCTGGAAACACCATATATTTT. Translated: CASSFMAVASGNTIYF.

The V call is TRBV28, the J call TRBJ1-1; D not certain. V was clipped by 6 bases and J by 2 bases, with 13 bases between them. Germline V gene lookup returns CDR1 MDHEN and CDR2 SYDVKM. CDR3 length equals 14 residues. CDR3 bases: TGTGCCAGCAGCCCCCTAAGATTCAACACTGAAGCTTTCTTT. Translated, it gives CASSPLRFNTEAFF.

Ten or more counts support this clonotype. The chain uses TRBV4-3 and TRBJ2-5; D is uncertain. Trimming shortened V by 4 bases and J by 1 base, and 16 bases separated the two germline ends. CDR1 LGHNA and CDR2 YSLEER come from the germline V gene. The CDR3 has 16 residues. CDR3 loop: CASSPDPGRIQETQYF. The CDR3 nucleotides are TGCGCCAGCAGCCCTGATCCCGGACGGATCCAAGAGACCCAGTACTTC.

This chain links TRBV11-1 with TRBJ1-2, with 10 bases identical to TRBD1. V gave up 5 bases and J gave up 4 bases; unmatched junction bases: 10. The CDR3 length is 16 residues. CDR1 SGHAT and CDR2 FQDESV come from the germline V gene (reference sequence). CDR3 sequence reads: CASSKGRRQGAYGYTF. The CDR3 DNA reads as TGTGCCAGCAGCAAAGGAAGGCGACAGGGGGCCTATGGCTACACCTTC.

This clonotype appeared a few times. CDR3 in DNA: TGTGCCAGCAGTTTCTCCGGGGGGAGGGGCACAGATACGCAGTATTTT. Translated: CASSFSGGRGTDTQYF. This chain joins TRBV27 and TRBJ2-3; 7 nucleotides agree with TRBD2. The germline V gene encodes CDR1 MNHEY and CDR2 SMNVEV (reference sequence). This CDR3 spans 16 amino acids. The junction had 7 bases not matched to a gene; V was cut back by 3 bases and J by 1 base.

The chain employs TRBV6-2 or TRBV6-3 and TRBJ1-5; 10 positions match TRBD1. CDR3 length equals 15 residues. Trimming removed 6 bases from V and 6 bases from J; junction bases left unmatched: 8. The germline V gene encodes CDR1 MNHEY and CDR2 SVGEGT. CDR3 DNA sequence: TGTGCCAGCAGCCCCCGGGACAGGGGACCTCAGCCCCAGCATTTT. This sequence encodes CASSPRDRGPQPQHF.

V usage is TRBV20-1 and J usage is TRBJ2-1; 10 bases agree with TRBD2. The CDR3 has 12 amino acids. V lost 8 bases to trimming and J lost 8 bases; unmatched junction nucleotides: 6. CDR1 and CDR2 from the germline V gene are DFQATT and SNEGSKA (reference sequence). The CDR3 protein is CSSGGVSDEQFF. Here the CDR3 DNA reads TGCAGTAGCGGGGGGGTATCCGATGAGCAGTTCTTC.

This chain uses TRBV28 with TRBJ1-1; D not certain. Germline values: CDR1 MDHEN, CDR2 SYDVKM. The CDR3 is 13 residues long. The ends were cut back, 2 bases at V and 10 bases at J, with 14 bases in the middle. Here the CDR3 reads CASSLPSRAGAFF. CDR3 DNA: TGTGCCAGCAGTTTACCATCTCGGGCCGGAGCTTTCTTT. Full variable domain (rest looked up from reference TRBV28 and TRBJ1-1): DVKVTQSSRYLVKRTGEKVFLECVQDMDHENMFWYRQDPGLGLRLIYFSYDVKMKEKGDIPEGYSVSREKKERFSLILESASTNQTSMYLCASSLPSRAGAFFGQGTRLTVV.

This clonotype has more than one count but fewer than ten. The V call is TRBV19, the J call TRBJ1-5; D not certain. Germline lookup yields CDR1 LNHDA and CDR2 SQIVND (reference sequence). The CDR3 loop spans 14 amino acids. The V and J ends lost 6 bases and 4 bases respectively, with 13 bases between them. DNA for the CDR3: TGTGCCAGTAGGAGAGTGCCCGGGAATCAGCCCCAGCATTTT. Translated, it gives CASRRVPGNQPQHF.

The V gene is TRBV27, the J gene TRBJ1-2; 11 bases map to TRBD1. This CDR3 region has 18 residues. Germline V gives CDR1 MNHEY, CDR2 SMNVEV (reference sequence). V gave up 4 bases and J gave up 0 bases; unmatched junction bases: 10. As DNA, the CDR3 is TGTGCCAGCAGTTCATCCTGGACAGGGGGCGATTCTAACTATGGCTACACCTTC. This sequence encodes CASSSSWTGGDSNYGYTF.

This clonotype has ten or more counts. J is TRBJ2-1 and V is TRBV6-5; 9 bases line up with TRBD1. V gave up 4 bases and J gave up 4 bases; unmatched junction bases: 8. The CDR3 sequence is 16 residues long. Germline lookup yields CDR1 MNHEY and CDR2 SVGAGI. The CDR3 DNA is TGTGCCAGCAGTTTCCTCGGTGGACAGGGGTACAATGAGCAGTTCTTC. Translation: CASSFLGGQGYNEQFF.

This sequence joins TRBV28 and TRBJ1-5; TRBD1 matches 8 bases. This CDR3 spans 15 amino acids. Per the germline V gene, CDR1 is MDHEN and CDR2 is SYDVKM. V dropped 7 bases and J dropped 2; count of bases not matched to a gene: 7. The CDR3 loop is CASTDGGQGNQPQHF. Written as DNA, the CDR3 is TGTGCCAGCACCGACGGGGGACAGGGCAATCAGCCCCAGCATTTT.

V and J are TRBV2 and TRBJ1-5; D gene unclear. Between the trimmed V and J ends, which lost 8 bases and 0 bases, there was a span of 14 bases. This CDR3 is built from 15 residues. Germline V gene lookup returns CDR1 SNHLY and CDR2 FYNNEI. CDR3 residues: CASREFQNSNQPQHF. In nucleotides, the CDR3 is TGTGCCAGCCGGGAGTTTCAGAATAGCAATCAGCCCCAGCATTTT.

In its sample, this clonotype was seen a few times. V usage is TRBV10-3 and J usage is TRBJ2-3, with 8 bases lining up with TRBD2. Per the germline V gene, CDR1 is ENHRY and CDR2 is SYGVKD. The V gene end was trimmed by 4 bases and the J gene end by 2 bases; junction bases not matched to a gene: 17. The CDR3 consists of 19 residues. Here the CDR3 reads CAISGGTERLGGATDTQYF. The CDR3, as DNA: TGTGCCATCAGTGGAGGGACGGAGAGGCTCGGGGGGGCCACAGATACGCAGTATTTT.

The rearrangement uses TRBV15 and TRBJ2-1; 9 bases agree with TRBD2. Germline V CDR1 and CDR2: LNHNV, YYDKDF (reference sequence). The CDR3 spans 17 residues. The V gene end was trimmed by 0 bases and the J gene end by 4 bases; junction bases not matched to a gene: 7. DNA for the CDR3: TGTGCCACCAGCAGAGATGGGGCTAGCGGGACGTACAATGAGCAGTTCTTC. Translating gives CATSRDGASGTYNEQFF.

The chain links TRBV12-3 or TRBV12-4 to TRBJ2-1, with D perhaps matching TRBD2 (6 bases). The V gene lost 6 bases and the J gene lost 8 bases, with 14 bases spanning the gap. The CDR3 contains 13 residues. In DNA, the CDR3 is TGTGCCAGCAGCCAGGGCGGGACGTATGAGCAGTTCTTC. Residues: CASSQGGTYEQFF.

The chain carries TRBV10-3 and TRBJ2-1; no clear D gene. Germline CDR1 ENHRY, CDR2 SYGVKD. CDR3 size: 14 residues. The CDR3: CVVQHPKPYNEQFF. DNA of the CDR3: TGTGTCGTCCAACACCCCAAACCATACAATGAGCAGTTCTTC.